The 3 T cell receptor beta chains given below trace back to one sample, sequenced in a study of T cells after yellow fever vaccination. One entry per CDR3 protein, called by TCRdb with MiXCR from the 5' RACE reads. There are some 500,000 distinct CDR3 sequences in the sample; about 14% occur only once, and roughly 13% lies in the top ten. Sequences were derived from PBMCs, sampled on the day of the yellow fever booster vaccination. These receptors all come from a man younger than 40 who received the YFV17D yellow fever vaccine.

The chain carries TRBV5-1 and TRBJ1-3; D is perhaps TRBD1 (5 bases). With 4 bases removed from V and 0 bases from J, the gap between germline ends came to 14 bases. The CDR3 contains 16 residues. Germline V gene lookup returns CDR1 SGHRS and CDR2 YFSETQ. CDR3: CASSTETAISGNTIYF. The DNA of the CDR3 is TGCGCCAGCAGCACCGAGACAGCGATCTCTGGAAACACCATATATTTT.

The rearrangement joins TRBV10-2 to TRBJ1-1; no clear D. This CDR3 region has 14 residues. V lost 6 bases and J lost 6, with 17 bases in between. Per germline, CDR1 WSHSY and CDR2 SAAADI. DNA for the CDR3: TGCGCCAGCAGCGGGGTCGGTGGCGGGGCTGAAGCTTTCTTT. Protein product: CASSGVGGGAEAFF.

This clonotype was counted at least ten times. The V call is TRBV5-1, the J call TRBJ2-4; 8 bases align to TRBD1. J gave up 6 bases and V 4 bases, and 12 bases lay outside the gene matches. The CDR3 runs to 16 residues. The germline CDR1 and CDR2 sequences are SGHRS and YFSETQ. The CDR3 region has the DNA TGCGCCAGCAGCACCGGCAGCAGGGGGCAGGGAAACATTCAGTACTTC. Protein sequence: CASSTGSRGQGNIQYF.